These 21 T cell receptor beta chains came from one sample sequenced in a study of T cell repertoires in ileal Crohn's disease. The assay was immunoSEQ multiplex PCR, and TCRdb's table has in-frame clones only and misses some. The sample has about 62,000 clones, roughly 89% seen once. Regarding time point: neoterminal ileum biopsy at postoperative endoscopy, about 6 months after surgery. The sample comprised ileal tissue. Receptors originate from an adult with Crohn's disease.

J is TRBJ1-4 and V is TRBV27; 7 bases line up with TRBD1. V shed 4 bases, J shed 6 bases, and the junction held 5 bases outside the gene matches. CDR3 size: 14 residues. Germline V CDR1 and CDR2: MNHEY, SMNVEV (reference sequence). CDR3 in DNA: TGTGCCAGCAGTTCACAGGGGACTTATGAAAAACTGTTTTTT. It specifies CASSSQGTYEKLFF. The variable domain in full, completed from reference TRBV27 and TRBJ1-4, reads EAQVTQNPRYLITVTGKKLTVTCSQNMNHEYMSWYRQDPGLGLRQIYYSMNVEVTDKGDVPEGYKVSRKEKRNFPLILESPSPNQTSLYFCASSSQGTYEKLFFGSGTQLSVL.

This rearrangement joins TRBV5-1 to TRBJ2-2, with D tentatively TRBD1 (6 bases). V was pared by 0 bases and J by 7 bases, with 13 bases between. Looked up from germline, CDR1 is SGHRS and CDR2 is YFSETQ. The CDR3 sequence is 15 residues long. The CDR3 bases are TGCGCCAGCAGCTTGGGCGCAGGGGATGTCGGGGAGCTGTTTTTT. Translating gives CASSLGAGDVGELFF.

This clone showed up just once. The chain recombines TRBV23-1 with TRBJ2-1, with D maybe TRBD1 (5 bases). TRBV23-1 is an ORF, and what it does is uncertain. Trimming stripped 2 bases from V and 4 bases from J, with 21 bases between. The CDR3 consists of 18 residues. CDR3 residues: CASSQIGLRGRTYNEQFF. As DNA, the CDR3 is TGCGCCAGCAGTCAAATCGGGCTGAGAGGAAGGACATACAATGAGCAGTTCTTC.

This chain connects TRBV19 to TRBJ2-1; 7 bases fit TRBD2. The CDR3 has 15 amino acids. After removal of 3 bases from V and 3 bases from J, the junction contained 5 bases not matched to a gene. CDR1 and CDR2 (germline): LNHDA, SQIVND (reference sequence). The CDR3 nucleotides are TGTGCCAGTAGTATTCTGGGCGGGGGCTACAATGAGCAGTTCTTC. This gives the protein CASSILGGGYNEQFF.

V gene TRBV5-6 combines with J gene TRBJ1-5; D gene uncertain. The ends were cut back, 0 bases at V and 1 base at J, with 5 bases in the middle. Germline assignment: CDR1 SGHDT and CDR2 YYEEEE. The CDR3 extends over 14 amino acids. CDR3 in amino acids: CASSLGLSNQPQHF. The CDR3 region has the DNA TGTGCCAGCAGCTTGGGTCTCAGCAATCAGCCCCAGCATTTT.

The rearrangement uses TRBV7-5 and TRBJ2-1; the D call of TRBD2 is as the table states it, not checked on the DNA. TRBV7-5 is given as a pseudogene. CDR3 length equals 15 residues. CDR3 sequence: CARSLLGLSYNEQFF. DNA for the CDR3: TGTGCCAGAAGCTTACTAGGACTGTCCTACAATGAGCAGTTCTTC.

V and J are TRBV19 and TRBJ1-5; the D is unclear. The length of the CDR3 is 13 residues. Germline CDR1 and CDR2: LNHDA and SQIVND (reference sequence). Trimming pared 11 bases from V and 4 bases from J, leaving 15 bases between. The CDR3 loop is CAGSTGKNQPQHF. The CDR3 DNA follows: TGTGCCGGGAGCACCGGGAAAAATCAGCCCCAGCATTTT.

The chain combines TRBV28 with TRBJ1-3; D call uncertain. V gave up 5 bases and J gave up 0 bases, with 14 bases separating them. CDR3 length: 16 residues. The germline CDR1 and CDR2 sequences are MDHEN and SYDVKM. The CDR3 nucleotides read TGTGCCAGCAGTCCCTGGGAGGGTAACTCTGGAAACACCATATATTTT. Translated, it gives CASSPWEGNSGNTIYF.

This clone was seen at least ten times. V and J are TRBV19 and TRBJ1-5, with D uncertain. Per the germline V gene, CDR1 is LNHDA and CDR2 is SQIVND (reference sequence). The CDR3 has 13 residues. Between the trimmed V and J ends, which lost 4 bases and 7 bases, there was a span of 11 bases. CDR3 nucleotides: TGTGCCAGTAGTACCCAAAAGCGACAGCCCCAGCATTTT. Amino acids: CASSTQKRQPQHF.

V gene TRBV5-1 combines with J gene TRBJ2-2, with TRBD2 identical over 7 bases. V lost 1 base and J lost 3; bases outside the gene matches: 3. The CDR3 is 15 residues long. The V gene's germline CDR1 is SGHRS and CDR2 YFSETQ. The CDR3 region is CASSLSAGDTGELFF. The CDR3 DNA follows: TGCGCCAGCAGCTTGTCCGCGGGGGACACCGGGGAGCTGTTTTTT.

Of note for this clone: Other DNA sequences in the sample encode the same CDR3. The chain combines TRBV20-1 with TRBJ1-2, with a weak D call TRBD1 (6 bases). This CDR3 has 11 residues. Germline CDR1 and CDR2: DFQATT and SNEGSKA (reference sequence). V was pared by 1 base and J by 8 bases, with 8 bases between. CDR3 DNA sequence: TGCAGTGCTAGAGTTGGGGGCGGCTACACCTTC. Amino acid sequence: CSARVGGGYTF.

The chain carries TRBV6-5 and TRBJ1-5; 9 bases are shared with TRBD1. The V gene end was trimmed by 3 bases and the J gene end by 7 bases; junction bases not matched to a gene: 7. Looked up from germline, CDR1 is MNHEY and CDR2 is SVGAGI. The CDR3 runs to 15 residues. DNA of the CDR3: TGTGCCAGCAGTTATTCACAGGGGGCAGGCCAGCCCCAGCATTTT. It yields the protein CASSYSQGAGQPQHF.

This clone was counted only a few times. V gene TRBV6-1 combines with J gene TRBJ2-2; weak D call: TRBD1 (6 bases). Germline loops: CDR1 MNHNS, CDR2 SASEGT. V gave up 2 bases and J gave up 6 bases, with 13 bases separating them. The CDR3 is 15 residues long. The CDR3 region is CASSEYRGQSGELFF. Written as DNA, the CDR3 is TGTGCCAGCAGTGAATACCGCGGACAGTCCGGGGAGCTGTTTTTT.

The chain links TRBV7-8 to TRBJ1-2; no clear D. This CDR3 has 15 amino acids. The germline V and J ends were trimmed by 4 bases and 1 base, with 13 bases remaining between them. CDR1 SGHVS and CDR2 FQNEAQ come from the germline V gene. The chain's CDR3 is CASSSSTTFNYGYTF. CDR3 DNA sequence: TGTGCCAGCAGCTCTTCAACGACTTTTAACTATGGCTACACCTTC.

V is TRBV5-1 and J is TRBJ2-2; 9 bases agree with TRBD1. J gave up 8 bases and V 0 bases, and 5 bases lay outside the gene matches. CDR3 size: 15 residues. CDR1 and CDR2 (germline): SGHRS, YFSETQ. The CDR3 nucleotides read TGCGCCAGCAGCTTGGCCCCGGGACAGGGTGGGGAGCTGTTTTTT. Amino acid sequence: CASSLAPGQGGELFF.

The gene calls are TRBV6-6 and TRBJ2-7; 8 positions agree with TRBD1. V was clipped by 7 bases and J by 4 bases; unmatched bases: 6. The germline CDR1 and CDR2 sequences are MNHNY and SVGAGI (reference sequence). The CDR3 consists of 13 residues. This CDR3 is CASTDRGWYEQYF. DNA for the CDR3: TGTGCCAGCACAGACAGGGGTTGGTACGAGCAGTACTTC.

The CDR3 spells CAWSVDTRSGNTIYF. The CDR3 nucleotides are TGTGCCTGGAGTGTAGACACCCGCTCTGGAAACACCATATATTTT. This chain connects TRBV30 to TRBJ1-3; D ambiguous. CDR3 size: 15 residues. Germline V CDR1 and CDR2: GTSNPN, SVGIG (reference sequence). Trimming took 0 bases from V and 0 from J, leaving 9 bases between them.

This rearrangement joins TRBV29-1 to TRBJ1-1; tentatively, D is TRBD1 (5 bases). The CDR3 sequence is 13 residues long. CDR1 SQVTM and CDR2 ANQGSEA come from the germline V gene. V was cut by 3 bases and J by 1 base, with 9 bases left in between. The DNA of the CDR3 is TGCAGCGTTGAGACAGAAGAGAACACTGAAGCTTTCTTT. This sequence encodes CSVETEENTEAFF.

CDR3 DNA sequence: TGTGCCTGCGGGGTAGAGACCCAGTACTTC. Translated: CACGVETQYF. The gene calls are TRBV19 and TRBJ2-5, with D perhaps matching TRBD2 (6 bases). Germline loops: CDR1 LNHDA, CDR2 SQIVND (reference sequence). There are 10 residues in the CDR3. The ends were cut back, 11 bases at V and 4 bases at J, with 8 bases in the middle.

J is TRBJ2-7 and V is TRBV5-6; 8 nucleotides match TRBD1. The V segment lost 9 bases and the J segment 5 bases; nucleotides outside the gene matches: 10. The germline V gene has CDR1 SGHDT and CDR2 YYEEEE. This CDR3 has 13 residues. CDR3: CATTGGVGHEQYF. The DNA of the CDR3 is TGTGCCACTACAGGGGGTGTAGGACACGAGCAGTACTTC. Complete variable domain (other parts from reference TRBV5-6 and TRBJ2-7): DAGVTQSPTHLIKTRGQQVTLRCSPKSGHDTVSWYQQALGQGPQFIFQYYEEEERQRGNFPDRFSGHQFPNYSSELNVNALLLGDSALYLCATTGGVGHEQYFGPGTRLTVT.

The count of this clone is one. The chain is built from TRBV5-6 and TRBJ2-2, with D possibly matching TRBD2 (6 bases). This CDR3 comprises 14 residues. V was pared by 5 bases and J by 4 bases, with 12 bases between. Per germline, CDR1 SGHDT and CDR2 YYEEEE. The CDR3: CASRSGRSTGELFF. The DNA of the CDR3 is TGTGCCAGCAGGTCAGGGAGGAGCACCGGGGAGCTGTTTTTT.